This record covers a single T cell receptor beta chain. These data originate in a study of blood T cell repertoires in COVID-19. Study-wide background: The study drew acute and convalescent COVID-19 samples from the United States, Italy and Spain. From T cells, B-cell-depleted T cells, or PBMCs came the material, which was cDNA or gDNA.

Original handling: Reference gene primer amplification yielded estimated nucleated cell counts. TCRdb keeps only in-frame clones here, not all; method: immunoSEQ multiplex PCR. V and J calls and clone size are those listed in that table; D and trimming were worked out from the DNA. The data hold roughly 300,000 clones, with over 75% observed a single time. Germline V gene sequence: CDR1 MNHNY, CDR2 SVGAGI (reference sequence). CDR3 size: 14 residues. Trimming took 6 bases from V and 3 from J, leaving 15 bases between them. This clonotype originated in a human donor in a cohort sampled during active COVID-19. Sequencing was done on a sample of peripheral blood. The chain couples TRBV6-6 to TRBJ2-7, with D tentatively TRBD1 (6 bases). For the CDR3, the DNA is TGTGCCAGCAGGGGACCCAAGGGGGACTACGAGCAGTACTTC. It encodes CASRGPKGDYEQYF.